The sequence of this T cell receptor beta chain was determined in a study of blood T cell repertoires in COVID-19. At the level of the study: Collection of acute and convalescent COVID-19 samples took place in the United States, Italy and Spain. In each case, the material was cDNA or gDNA derived from T cells, B-cell-depleted T cells, or PBMCs.

In the original analysis: Amplification from reference gene primers served as the basis for estimated nucleated cell counts. The repertoire was sequenced with immunoSEQ multiplex PCR; TCRdb's copy has only in-frame clones and lacks some. V and J calls and clone size are as listed in that table; D and trimming were resolved from the DNA. The sample holds over 70,000 clones, 80% seen once. The trim removed 6 bases at V and 4 bases at J, leaving 9 bases unmatched. The germline V gene has CDR1 LNHDA and CDR2 SQIVND (reference sequence). The CDR3 contains 15 residues. This TCR was sampled from a man between 65 and 85 years old who had recovered from COVID-19. The sample taken for sequencing was peripheral blood. The chain combines TRBV19 with TRBJ2-3, with 8 nucleotides matching TRBD1. The CDR3 nucleotides are TGTGCCAGTAGGCTCTTACAGGGGGGCGCAGATACGCAGTATTTT. Translating it yields CASRLLQGGADTQYF.